This T cell receptor beta chain came from a study of blood T cell repertoires in COVID-19. Study information: Samples representing acute and convalescent COVID-19 were sourced from the United States, Italy and Spain. PBMCs, B-cell-depleted T cells, or T cells were the source of the cDNA or gDNA that made up the material.

The CDR3 runs to 17 residues. V was clipped by 3 bases and J by 3 bases; unmatched bases: 11. Germline lookup yields CDR1 SEHNR and CDR2 FQNEAQ (reference sequence). Original methodology: Using reference gene primer amplification, nucleated cell counts were estimated. The protocol was immunoSEQ multiplex PCR, while the TCRdb copy is restricted to in-frame clones and leaves out a portion. V and J calls and clone size are copied from that table; D and trimming were computed from the DNA. The data hold tens of thousands of clones, with around 76% observed a single time. This clone was recorded a few times.

Source material: peripheral blood. J is TRBJ1-3 and V is TRBV7-9; 7 bases are shared with TRBD1. This receptor was obtained from a man older than 75 with acute or convalescent COVID-19. CDR3 in DNA: TGTGCCAGCAGCTTTGGACAGGCAATTAATTTTGGAAACACCATATATTTT. Translation gives CASSFGQAINFGNTIYF.